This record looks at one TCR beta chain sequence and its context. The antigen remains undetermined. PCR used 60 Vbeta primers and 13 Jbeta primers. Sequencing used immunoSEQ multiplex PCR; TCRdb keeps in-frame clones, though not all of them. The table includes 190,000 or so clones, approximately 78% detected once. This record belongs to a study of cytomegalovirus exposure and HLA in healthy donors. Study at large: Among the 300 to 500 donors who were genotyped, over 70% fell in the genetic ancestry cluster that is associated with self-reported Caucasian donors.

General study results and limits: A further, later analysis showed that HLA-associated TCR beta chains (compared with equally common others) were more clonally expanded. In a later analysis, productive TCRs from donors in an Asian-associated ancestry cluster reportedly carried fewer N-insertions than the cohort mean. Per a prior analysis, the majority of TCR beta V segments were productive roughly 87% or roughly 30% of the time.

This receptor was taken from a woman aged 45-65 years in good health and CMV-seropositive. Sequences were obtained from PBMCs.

CDR3 in DNA: TGTGCCAGCGAGAGGTCTCGGGCTTTCTTT. This codes for CASERSRAFF. This chain connects TRBV6-1 to TRBJ1-1; D ambiguous. The V gene's germline CDR1 is MNHNS and CDR2 SASEGT. This CDR3 has 10 residues. Trimming took 8 bases from V and 11 from J, leaving 12 bases between them.